These 29 T cell receptor beta chains share one sample of origin, sequenced in a study of T cells in Graves' hyperthyroidism and ophthalmopathy. RNA transcripts were the template for amplifying TCR beta CDR3 regions. TCR CDR3 underwent first-round RT-PCR with the HTBI primer set. Each CDR3 protein gets one entry after TCRdb re-called the multiplex PCR reads with MiXCR. The table shows 550,000 to 700,000 distinct CDR3 sequences, with about 43% occurring only once. What was sequenced was peripheral blood or thyroid tissue (not recorded which). Receptors were obtained from an adult woman with Graves' disease, either hyperthyroidism or ophthalmopathy (not recorded which).

This clonotype was seen a handful of times. In DNA form, the CDR3 reads TGTGCCAGCAGTGAGCGAGCTAGCGGCTACAATGAGCAGTTCTTC. Translation gives CASSERASGYNEQFF. This rearrangement joins TRBV25-1 to TRBJ2-1; 7 nucleotides align to TRBD2. The CDR3 has 15 residues. Germline trimming cut 3 bases from V and 3 bases from J; bases unmatched to any gene: 5. Germline CDR1 and CDR2: MGHDK and SYGVNS.

This clonotype was counted at least ten times. The chain employs TRBV24-1 and TRBJ1-3; 8 nucleotides line up with TRBD1. V lost 9 bases to trimming and J lost 2 bases; unmatched junction nucleotides: 2. CDR1 is KGHDR and CDR2 is SFDVKD in the germline V gene. CDR3 length: 13 amino acids. CDR3: CATSTGAGNTIYF. The CDR3 DNA reads TGTGCCACCTCGACAGGGGCTGGAAACACCATATATTTT.

This clonotype has ten or more counts. This rearrangement joins TRBV7-2 to TRBJ1-4; 10 positions agree with TRBD1. J gave up 7 bases and V 5 bases, and 7 bases lay outside the gene matches. The CDR3 sequence is 15 residues long. Germline loops: CDR1 SGHTA, CDR2 FQGNSA. Here the CDR3 DNA reads TGTGCCAGCAGCCTAGACAGGGGGCCTGGTGAAAAACTGTTTTTT. Translating it yields CASSLDRGPGEKLFF.

The V and J genes are TRBV5-1 and TRBJ1-3; D not resolved. V was trimmed by 1 base and J by 7 bases, leaving 12 bases between them. CDR1 is SGHRS and CDR2 is YFSETQ in the germline V gene. This CDR3 is built from 14 residues. CDR3 sequence reads: CASSLSSVVNTIYF. The CDR3 DNA reads TGCGCCAGCAGCTTGTCGTCAGTAGTGAACACCATATATTTT.

The chain recombines TRBV15 with TRBJ1-4; 8 nucleotides line up with TRBD1. The J segment lost 8 bases and the V segment lost 3 bases, leaving 8 bases of the junction unmatched. The V gene's germline CDR1 is LNHNV and CDR2 YYDKDF (reference sequence). The CDR3 loop spans 15 amino acids. CDR3: CATSSSGQGKEKLFF. The CDR3 region has the DNA TGTGCCACCAGCAGCTCCGGACAGGGTAAAGAAAAACTGTTTTTT.

The sample holds many counts of this clonotype. This sequence joins TRBV10-3 and TRBJ2-7; TRBD1 agrees at 7 bases. V gave up 10 bases and J gave up 1 base; unmatched junction bases: 4. The CDR3 sequence is 12 residues long. The germline V gene has CDR1 ENHRY and CDR2 SYGVKD. In nucleotides, the CDR3 is TGTGCCACCTGGGACAGTTCCTACGAGCAGTACTTC. Translating it yields CATWDSSYEQYF.

Concerning this clonotype: This may be a read error: a much more frequent sequence differs by one nucleotide. CDR3 sequence (DNA): TGTGCCAGCAGTGAACTAGCGGGAGTCGGGACCCAGTACTTC. It translates to CASSELAGVGTQYF. This rearrangement joins TRBV2 to TRBJ2-5, with TRBD2 identical over 10 bases. Per the germline V gene, CDR1 is SNHLY and CDR2 is FYNNEI. This CDR3 is 14 amino acids long. J was trimmed by 7 bases and V by 2 bases; bases with no gene match: 4.

The count of this clonotype is one. The chain uses TRBV25-1 and TRBJ1-4; D may be TRBD1 (6 bases). Germline V gene lookup returns CDR1 MGHDK and CDR2 SYGVNS. V lost 1 base and J 5 bases, leaving 11 bases between the germline ends. CDR3 length equals 15 residues. This CDR3 is CASSEWTAKNEKLFF. The DNA of the CDR3 is TGTGCCAGCAGTGAATGGACAGCAAAGAATGAAAAACTGTTTTTT.

This chain links TRBV10-2 with TRBJ1-1, with 9 bases lining up with TRBD1. The germline CDR1 and CDR2 sequences are WSHSY and SAAADI. V lost 8 bases to trimming and J lost 6 bases; unmatched junction nucleotides: 7. CDR3 length: 13 residues. The CDR3 region is CASRGQGIPEAFF. The CDR3, as DNA: TGCGCCAGCCGTGGACAGGGGATCCCTGAAGCTTTCTTT.

The V and J genes are TRBV20-1 and TRBJ1-3; D is ambiguous. Germline assignment: CDR1 DFQATT and CDR2 SNEGSKA (reference sequence). Trimming shortened V by 5 bases and J by 0 bases, and 8 bases separated the two germline ends. This CDR3 region has 13 residues. CDR3 residues: CSALDHSGNTIYF. CDR3 nucleotide sequence: TGCAGTGCTCTGGACCACTCTGGAAACACCATATATTTT.

The chain uses TRBV7-9 and TRBJ2-7; tentatively, D is TRBD2 (5 bases). Germline values: CDR1 SEHNR, CDR2 FQNEAQ (reference sequence). V was shortened by 6 bases and J by 4 bases, with 22 bases between the two germline ends. The CDR3 covers 16 residues. CDR3 in amino acids: CASSASLRGRKYEQYF. CDR3 bases: TGTGCCAGCAGTGCTAGTCTCCGCGGGCGGAAATACGAGCAGTACTTC.

The rearrangement uses TRBV5-1 and TRBJ2-7, with D perhaps matching TRBD2 (10 bases). Germline CDR1 is SGHRS and CDR2 is YFSETQ. The CDR3 spans 16 residues. V dropped 0 bases and J dropped 3 bases, with 16 bases sitting between them. This chain's CDR3 is CASSLALAGQGYEQYF. CDR3 sequence (DNA): TGCGCCAGCAGCTTGGCACTAGCGGGACAGGGCTACGAGCAGTACTTC.

Points on this clonotype: Compared with germline, one end of the junction differs, possibly owing to a read error. This chain uses TRBV6-4 with TRBJ1-2, with 9 bases aligning to TRBD1. The CDR3 has 14 residues. The V gene's germline CDR1 is MRHNA and CDR2 SNTAGT. The DNA of the CDR3 is TGTGCCAGCAGTTACTCGAACAGGGGGCTTGGCTACACCTTC. Encoded protein: CASSYSNRGLGYTF.

This chain uses TRBV6-5 with TRBJ1-6; D remains ambiguous. The CDR3 is 11 amino acids. Trimming left V 4 bases short and J 14 bases short, with 9 bases between. The germline V gene has CDR1 MNHEY and CDR2 SVGAGI. The DNA of the CDR3 is TGTGCCAGCAGTTTGTCCGTAGCCCTCCACTTT. Protein product: CASSLSVALHF.

The J gene is TRBJ2-2, the V gene TRBV10-3; 11 bases map to TRBD2. J lost 4 bases, V lost 3 bases, and 10 bases had no gene match. CDR1 ENHRY and CDR2 SYGVKD come from the germline V gene. The CDR3 runs to 18 residues. CDR3 sequence: CAISDSGPSGRSTGELFF. The CDR3 nucleotides read TGTGCCATCAGTGACTCCGGTCCTAGCGGGAGGAGCACCGGGGAGCTGTTTTTT.

This clonotype was observed a single time. The J gene is TRBJ1-3, the V gene TRBV7-9; D possibly corresponds to TRBD1 (6 bases). V was trimmed by 3 bases and J by 7 bases, leaving 13 bases between them. The CDR3 is 14 residues long. CDR1 and CDR2 from the germline V gene are SEHNR and FQNEAQ (reference sequence). The CDR3 DNA sequence: TGTGCCAGCAGCTTGAGAGGGGGATTGAACACCATATATTTT. Translation gives CASSLRGGLNTIYF.

The chain employs TRBV20-1 and TRBJ2-7; 10 positions match TRBD1. Germline V lookup: CDR1 DFQATT, CDR2 SNEGSKA (reference sequence). The CDR3 extends over 14 amino acids. Germline trimming cut 6 bases from V and 6 bases from J; bases unmatched to any gene: 11. For the CDR3, the DNA is TGCAGTGCCAGCCTCGGGACAGGGGTGTTCGAGCAGTACTTC. It yields the protein CSASLGTGVFEQYF.

Concerning this clonotype: As the CDR3 is not closed by the conserved phenylalanine or tryptophan, this likely results from a read error. It is unclear where the CDR3 begins or ends on the DNA, so no DNA is shown, and the CDR3 is as TCRdb lists it. The chain uses TRBV10-3 and TRBJ1-2; TRBD1 is the table's D call, not checked against the DNA. The germline CDR1 and CDR2 sequences are ENHRY and SYGVKD. The CDR3 adds up to 11 amino acids, both ends counted. The CDR3 sequence is CAISGGKRGQL.

This clonotype occurred many times. V usage is TRBV5-1 and J usage is TRBJ2-2; 8 positions match TRBD1. V trimming: 4 bases; J trimming: 6 bases; junction bases outside the gene matches: 14. The CDR3 covers 17 residues. Germline CDR1 SGHRS, CDR2 YFSETQ. For the CDR3, the DNA is TGCGCCAGCAGCCCTCCATACGGACAGGGCGGGGCCGGGGAGCTGTTTTTT. Translated, it gives CASSPPYGQGGAGELFF.

This chain links TRBV7-9 with TRBJ2-7; D remains ambiguous. Germline loops: CDR1 SEHNR, CDR2 FQNEAQ (reference sequence). V gave up 4 bases and J gave up 1 base, with 14 bases separating them. This CDR3 region has 15 residues. CDR3 amino acids: CASSSDLRDSYEQYF. CDR3 sequence (DNA): TGTGCCAGCAGCTCGGACCTAAGGGATTCCTACGAGCAGTACTTC.

This chain joins TRBV20-1 and TRBJ1-1; D is uncertain. This CDR3 spans 15 amino acids. CDR1 is DFQATT, CDR2 SNEGSKA, per germline (reference sequence). V was cut by 1 base and J by 0 bases, with 12 bases left in between. This CDR3 is CSARAKGKMNTEAFF. In DNA, the CDR3 is TGCAGTGCTAGAGCCAAGGGCAAGATGAACACTGAAGCTTTCTTT.

This clonotype was seen once. The chain has TRBV5-5 and TRBJ1-2; a possible D gene is TRBD1 (5 bases). Deletions cut 4 bases from V and 4 bases from J, with 14 bases between. Germline V gene sequence: CDR1 SGHKS, CDR2 YYEKEE (reference sequence). The CDR3 loop spans 14 amino acids. The CDR3 here is CASSQDSGSYGYTF. The CDR3 DNA sequence: TGTGCCAGCAGCCAAGATTCAGGGAGCTATGGCTACACCTTC.

The chain is built from TRBV4-1 and TRBJ1-1; D remains ambiguous. The CDR3 contains 14 residues. V was pared by 1 base and J by 1 base, with 7 bases between. CDR1 MGHRA and CDR2 YSYEKL come from the germline V gene. Written as DNA, the CDR3 is TGCGCCAGCAGCCAAGGAACAGAGAACACTGAAGCTTTCTTT. Translation: CASSQGTENTEAFF.

This clonotype was detected once. A much larger clone differs from this one at a single base, so this may be a read error. V is TRBV6-4 and J is TRBJ2-6; the D gene is possibly TRBD1 (5 bases). Per the germline V gene, CDR1 is MRHNA and CDR2 is SNTAGT. The CDR3 runs to 16 residues. CDR3 bases: TGTGCCAGCACTACCGCTGACACCTCTGGGGCCAACGTCCTGATTTTC. As protein: CASTTADTSGANVLIF.

This sequence joins TRBV12-3 or TRBV12-4 and TRBJ1-5; TRBD1 matches at 10 bases. V gave up 6 bases and J gave up 11 bases; unmatched junction bases: 13. This CDR3 region has 15 residues. Here the CDR3 reads CASRRPGQGTGTQHF. The CDR3 DNA sequence: TGTGCCAGCAGACGACCGGGACAGGGGACAGGGACCCAGCATTTT.

The chain has TRBV9 and TRBJ2-7; 10 positions agree with TRBD1. CDR3 size: 13 residues. The germline gives CDR1 SGDLS, CDR2 YYNGEE. V gave up 0 bases and J gave up 9 bases; unmatched junction bases: 3. CDR3 sequence: CASSVVTGGGQYF. The CDR3 DNA sequence: TGTGCCAGCAGCGTAGTGACAGGGGGCGGGCAGTACTTC.

This clonotype showed up many times. The chain uses TRBV5-6 and TRBJ1-1; D unclear. Between the trimmed V and J ends, which lost 0 bases and 1 base, there was a span of 7 bases. CDR1 and CDR2 from the germline V gene are SGHDT and YYEEEE. This CDR3 contains 14 residues. Here the CDR3 reads CASSLGYSNTEAFF. DNA for the CDR3: TGTGCCAGCAGCTTGGGGTACTCGAACACTGAAGCTTTCTTT.

In this sample, this clonotype turned up many times. This chain uses TRBV2 with TRBJ1-5; 9 positions agree with TRBD1. Germline V gene sequence: CDR1 SNHLY, CDR2 FYNNEI. The CDR3 extends over 13 amino acids. Trimming cost V 6 bases and J 6 bases; bases outside gene matches: 3. The CDR3 reads CASSTGGSQPQHF. CDR3 DNA sequence: TGTGCCAGCAGCACAGGGGGCTCTCAGCCCCAGCATTTT. The variable domain in full, with the rest retrieved from reference TRBV2 and TRBJ1-5, is EPEVTQTPSHQVTQMGQEVILRCVPISNHLYFYWYRQILGQKVEFLVSFYNNEISEKSEIFDDQFSVERPDGSNFTLKIRSTKLEDSAMYFCASSTGGSQPQHFGDGTRLSIL.

This clonotype is a singleton in its sample. The V gene is TRBV28, the J gene TRBJ2-2; D gene unclear. The CDR3 length is 13 residues. Germline V gene sequence: CDR1 MDHEN, CDR2 SYDVKM. The V end was cut by 9 bases, the J end by 4 bases, with 12 bases between. The CDR3 nucleotides read TGTGCCAGGGTACCGGGCTCCACCGGGGAGCTGTTTTTT. This encodes CARVPGSTGELFF.